This T cell receptor beta chain was identified during a study of identical twins. A universal primer site was created by template switching, with the cDNA bearing unique molecular identifiers. TCRdb reprocessed the 5' RACE reads with MiXCR, giving one entry per CDR3 protein. The sample holds roughly 1.6 million distinct CDR3 sequences, roughly a third seen once. Germline-derived CDR1 and CDR2 are MNHEY and SVGEGT. The CDR3 length is 12 residues. Trimming pared 6 bases from V and 9 bases from J, leaving 12 bases between. Every sampled donor was Caucasian and healthy. A note on this clonotype: Its target is not known.

Study results and caveats: Insertions were reduced in abundant cord blood beta clonotypes but not in memory repertoires. Out-of-frame alpha sequences shared by twins were enriched for low generation probability.

Specimen: cord blood. This receptor was identified in a newborn girl in good health. The chain links TRBV6-2 or TRBV6-3 to TRBJ2-4; D may match TRBD1 or TRBD2 (5 bases each). In DNA form, the CDR3 reads TGTGCCAGCAGATTCAGGGAGAGCATTCAGTACTTC. As protein: CASRFRESIQYF.